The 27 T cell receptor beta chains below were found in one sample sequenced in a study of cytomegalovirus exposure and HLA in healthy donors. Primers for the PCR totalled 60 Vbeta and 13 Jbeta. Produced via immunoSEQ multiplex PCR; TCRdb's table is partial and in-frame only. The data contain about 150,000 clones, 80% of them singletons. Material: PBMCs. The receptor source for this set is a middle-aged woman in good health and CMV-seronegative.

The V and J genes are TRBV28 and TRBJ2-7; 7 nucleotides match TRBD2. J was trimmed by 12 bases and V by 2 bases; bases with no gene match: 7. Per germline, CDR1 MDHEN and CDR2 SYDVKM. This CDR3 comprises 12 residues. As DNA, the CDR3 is TGTGCCAGCAGTTTAGAAGCGGGGAGGGTGTACTTC. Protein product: CASSLEAGRVYF.

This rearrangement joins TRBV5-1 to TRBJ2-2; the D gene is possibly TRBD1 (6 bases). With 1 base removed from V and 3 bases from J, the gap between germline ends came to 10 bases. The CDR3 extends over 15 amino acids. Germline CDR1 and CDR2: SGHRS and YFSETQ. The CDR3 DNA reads TGCGCCAGCAGCTTGACCCAGGGGTACACCGGGGAGCTGTTTTTT. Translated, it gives CASSLTQGYTGELFF.

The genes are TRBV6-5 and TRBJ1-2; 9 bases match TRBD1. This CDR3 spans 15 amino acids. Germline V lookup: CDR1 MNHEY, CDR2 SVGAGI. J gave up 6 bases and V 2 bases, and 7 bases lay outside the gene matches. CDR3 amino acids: CASSYGTGNVHGYTF. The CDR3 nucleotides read TGTGCCAGCAGTTACGGGACAGGGAACGTGCATGGCTACACCTTC.

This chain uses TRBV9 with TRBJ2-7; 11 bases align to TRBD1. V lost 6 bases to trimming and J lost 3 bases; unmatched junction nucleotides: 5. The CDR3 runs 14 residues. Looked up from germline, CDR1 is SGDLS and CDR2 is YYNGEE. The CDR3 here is CASTPGTGGYEQYF. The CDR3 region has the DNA TGTGCCAGCACACCCGGGACAGGGGGCTACGAGCAGTACTTC.

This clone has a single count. The CDR3 sequence is CSARGGTSGVRADTQYF. CDR3 nucleotides: TGCAGCGCCCGAGGGGGGACTAGCGGGGTGAGGGCAGATACGCAGTATTTT. This chain connects TRBV29-1 to TRBJ2-3, with 13 bases identical to TRBD2. CDR3 length equals 17 residues. Germline V CDR1 and CDR2: SQVTM, ANQGSEA. V was clipped by 7 bases and J by 4 bases; unmatched bases: 14.

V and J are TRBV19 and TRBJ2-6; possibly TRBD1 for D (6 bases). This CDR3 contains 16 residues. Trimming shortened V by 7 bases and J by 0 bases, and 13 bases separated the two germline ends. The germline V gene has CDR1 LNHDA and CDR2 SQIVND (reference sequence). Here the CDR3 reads CASIGQIFSGANVLTF. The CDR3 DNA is TGTGCCAGTATCGGACAGATATTCTCTGGGGCCAACGTCCTGACTTTC.

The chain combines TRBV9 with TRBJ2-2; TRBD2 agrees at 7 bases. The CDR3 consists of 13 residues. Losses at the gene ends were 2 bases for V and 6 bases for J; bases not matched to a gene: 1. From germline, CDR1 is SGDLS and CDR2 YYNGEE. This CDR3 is CASSVGGSGELFF. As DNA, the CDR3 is TGTGCCAGCAGCGTGGGGGGGTCCGGGGAGCTGTTTTTT.

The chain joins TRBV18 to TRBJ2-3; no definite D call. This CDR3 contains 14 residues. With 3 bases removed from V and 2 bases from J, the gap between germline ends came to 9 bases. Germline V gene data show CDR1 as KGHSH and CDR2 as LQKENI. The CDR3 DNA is TGTGCCAGCTCACCGGCGGTATCCACAGATACGCAGTATTTT. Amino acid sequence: CASSPAVSTDTQYF.

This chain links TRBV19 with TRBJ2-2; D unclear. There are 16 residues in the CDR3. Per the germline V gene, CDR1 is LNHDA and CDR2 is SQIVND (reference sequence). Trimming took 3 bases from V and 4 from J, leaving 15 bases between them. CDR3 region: CASSILAARPTGELFF. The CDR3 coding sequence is TGTGCCAGTAGTATTCTGGCGGCCCGACCCACCGGGGAGCTGTTTTTT. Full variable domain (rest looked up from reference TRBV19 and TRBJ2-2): DGGITQSPKYLFRKEGQNVTLSCEQNLNHDAMYWYRQDPGQGLRLIYYSQIVNDFQKGDIAEGYSVSREKKESFPLTVTSAQKNPTAFYLCASSILAARPTGELFFGEGSRLTVL.

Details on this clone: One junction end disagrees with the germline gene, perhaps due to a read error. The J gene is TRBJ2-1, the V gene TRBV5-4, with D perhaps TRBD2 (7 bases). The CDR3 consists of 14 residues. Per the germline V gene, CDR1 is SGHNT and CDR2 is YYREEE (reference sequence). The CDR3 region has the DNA TGTGTCAGCCGCGGGGGCGGAAAGGGAAATGAGCAGTTCTTC. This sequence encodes CVSRGGGKGNEQFF.

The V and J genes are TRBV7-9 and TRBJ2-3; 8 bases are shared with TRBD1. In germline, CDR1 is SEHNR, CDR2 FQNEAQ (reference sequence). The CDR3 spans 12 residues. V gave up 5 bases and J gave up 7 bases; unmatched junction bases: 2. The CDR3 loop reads CASSDRGNTQYF. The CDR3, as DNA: TGTGCCAGCAGCGACAGGGGAAATACGCAGTATTTT.

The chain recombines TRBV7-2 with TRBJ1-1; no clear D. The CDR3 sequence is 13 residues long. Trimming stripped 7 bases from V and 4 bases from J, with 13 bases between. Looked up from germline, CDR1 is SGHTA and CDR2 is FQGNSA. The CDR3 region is CASINQALTEAFF. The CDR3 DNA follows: TGTGCCAGCATCAACCAGGCTCTCACTGAAGCTTTCTTT.

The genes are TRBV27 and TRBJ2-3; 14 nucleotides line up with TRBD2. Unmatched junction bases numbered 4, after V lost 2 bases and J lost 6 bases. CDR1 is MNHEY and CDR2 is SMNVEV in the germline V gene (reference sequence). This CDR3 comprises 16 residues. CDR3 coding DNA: TGTGCCAGCAGTTTACTCCGGACTAGCGGGAGGGATACGCAGTATTTT. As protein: CASSLLRTSGRDTQYF.

CDR3 sequence reads: CASSLKLAGFGNTIYF. The CDR3 DNA sequence: TGTGCCAGCAGCTTAAAGCTGGCAGGGTTCGGAAACACCATATATTTT. The J gene is TRBJ1-3, the V gene TRBV11-3, with D perhaps matching TRBD1 (5 bases). Trimming pared 2 bases from V and 4 bases from J, leaving 15 bases between. The CDR3 extends over 16 amino acids. Germline V gene data show CDR1 as SGHNT and CDR2 as YENEEA.

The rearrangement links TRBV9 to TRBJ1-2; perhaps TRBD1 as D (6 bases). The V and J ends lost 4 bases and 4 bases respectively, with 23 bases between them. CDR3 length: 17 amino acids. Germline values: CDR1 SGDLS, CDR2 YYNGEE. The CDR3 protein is CASSQGGGQAEFYGYTF. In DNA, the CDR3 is TGTGCCAGCAGCCAAGGGGGTGGGCAGGCGGAGTTCTATGGCTACACCTTC.

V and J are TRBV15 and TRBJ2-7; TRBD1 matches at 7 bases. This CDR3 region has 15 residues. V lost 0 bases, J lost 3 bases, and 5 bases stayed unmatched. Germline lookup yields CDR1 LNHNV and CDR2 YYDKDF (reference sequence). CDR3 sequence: CATSREEGQFYEQYF. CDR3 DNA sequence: TGTGCCACCAGCAGAGAAGAGGGACAGTTCTACGAGCAGTACTTC.

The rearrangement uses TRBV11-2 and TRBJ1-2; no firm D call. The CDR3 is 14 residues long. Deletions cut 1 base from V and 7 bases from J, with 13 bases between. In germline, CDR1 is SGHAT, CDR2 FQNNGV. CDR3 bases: TGTGCCAGCAGCTTAGTTCGGGGAGTCTCTGGCTACACCTTC. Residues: CASSLVRGVSGYTF.

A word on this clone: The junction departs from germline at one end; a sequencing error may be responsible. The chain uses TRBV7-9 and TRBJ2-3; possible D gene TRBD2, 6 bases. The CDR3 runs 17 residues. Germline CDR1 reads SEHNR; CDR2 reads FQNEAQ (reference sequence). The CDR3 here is CSSSTNRDSGYTDTQYF. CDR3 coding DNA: TGTTCCAGCAGCACGAATCGGGACTCCGGCTACACAGATACGCAGTATTTT.

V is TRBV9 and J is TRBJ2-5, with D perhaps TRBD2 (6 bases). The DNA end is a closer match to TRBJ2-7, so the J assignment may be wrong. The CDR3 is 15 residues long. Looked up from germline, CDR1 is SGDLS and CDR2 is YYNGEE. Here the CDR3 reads CASSVEDGSLYEQYF. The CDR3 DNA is TGTGCCAGCAGCGTAGAGGACGGGAGCCTCTACGAGCAGTACTTC.

CDR3 nucleotide sequence: TGTGCCAGCAGCCTGACCAGGGACTATGGCTACACCTTC. Residues: CASSLTRDYGYTF. J is TRBJ1-2 and V is TRBV14, with D tentatively TRBD1 (5 bases). The CDR3 is made up of 13 amino acids. The germline CDR1 and CDR2 sequences are SGHDN and FVKESK. Trimming cost V 4 bases and J 3 bases, with 9 bases left between them.

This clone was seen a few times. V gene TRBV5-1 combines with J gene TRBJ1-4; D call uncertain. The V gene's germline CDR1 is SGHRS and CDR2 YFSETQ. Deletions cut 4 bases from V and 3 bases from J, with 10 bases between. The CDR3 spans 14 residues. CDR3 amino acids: CASSPRSSNEKLFF. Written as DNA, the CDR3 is TGCGCCAGCAGCCCGAGGAGTTCTAATGAAAAACTGTTTTTT.

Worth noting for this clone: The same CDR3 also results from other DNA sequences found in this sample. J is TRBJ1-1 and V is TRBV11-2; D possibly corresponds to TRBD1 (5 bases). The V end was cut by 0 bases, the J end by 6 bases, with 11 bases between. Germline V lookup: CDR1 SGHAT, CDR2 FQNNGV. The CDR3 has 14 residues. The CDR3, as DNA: TGTGCCAGCAGCTTAGACCGTCTGACAGCTGAAGCTTTCTTT. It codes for CASSLDRLTAEAFF. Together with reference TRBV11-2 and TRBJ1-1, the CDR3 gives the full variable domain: EAGVAQSPRYKIIEKRQSVAFWCNPISGHATLYWYQQILGQGPKLLIQFQNNGVVDDSQLPKDRFSAERLKGVDSTLKIQPAKLEDSAVYLCASSLDRLTAEAFFGQGTRLTVV.

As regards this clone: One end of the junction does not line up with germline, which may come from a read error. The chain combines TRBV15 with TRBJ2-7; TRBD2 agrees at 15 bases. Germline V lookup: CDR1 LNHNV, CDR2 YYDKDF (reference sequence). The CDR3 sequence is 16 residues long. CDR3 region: CAISSTGTSGRYEQYF. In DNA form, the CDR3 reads TGTGCCATCAGCTCCACCGGGACTAGCGGGAGGTACGAGCAGTACTTC. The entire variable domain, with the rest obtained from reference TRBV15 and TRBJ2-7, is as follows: DAMVIQNPRYQVTQFGKPVTLSCSQTLNHNVMYWYQQKSSQAPKLLFHYYDKDFNNEADTPDNFQSRRPNTSFCFLDIRSPGLGDTAMYLCAISSTGTSGRYEQYFGPGTRLTVT.

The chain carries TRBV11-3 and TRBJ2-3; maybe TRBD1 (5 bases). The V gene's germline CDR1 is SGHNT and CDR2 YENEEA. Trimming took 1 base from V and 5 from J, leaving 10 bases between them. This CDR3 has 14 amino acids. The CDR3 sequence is CASSLGQGLDTQYF. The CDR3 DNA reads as TGTGCCAGCAGCTTAGGGCAGGGTCTAGATACGCAGTATTTT.

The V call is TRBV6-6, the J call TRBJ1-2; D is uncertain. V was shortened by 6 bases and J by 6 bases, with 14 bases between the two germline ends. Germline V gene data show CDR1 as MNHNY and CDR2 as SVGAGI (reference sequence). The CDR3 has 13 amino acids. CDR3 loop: CASSRLSIDGYTF. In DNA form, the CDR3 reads TGTGCCAGCAGCCGACTGTCCATTGATGGCTACACCTTC.

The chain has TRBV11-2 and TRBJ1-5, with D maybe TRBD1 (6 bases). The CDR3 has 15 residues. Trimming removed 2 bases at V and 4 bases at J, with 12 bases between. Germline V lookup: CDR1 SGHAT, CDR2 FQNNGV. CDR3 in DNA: TGTGCCAGCAGCTTAATGTCAGGGGTGAATCAGCCCCAGCATTTT. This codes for CASSLMSGVNQPQHF.

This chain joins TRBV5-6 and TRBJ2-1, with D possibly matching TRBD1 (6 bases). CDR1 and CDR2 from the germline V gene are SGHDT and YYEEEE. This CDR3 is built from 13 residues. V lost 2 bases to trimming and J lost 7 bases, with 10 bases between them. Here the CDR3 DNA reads TGTGCCAGCAGCTTACAGGGCACAAATGAGCAGTTCTTC. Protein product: CASSLQGTNEQFF.